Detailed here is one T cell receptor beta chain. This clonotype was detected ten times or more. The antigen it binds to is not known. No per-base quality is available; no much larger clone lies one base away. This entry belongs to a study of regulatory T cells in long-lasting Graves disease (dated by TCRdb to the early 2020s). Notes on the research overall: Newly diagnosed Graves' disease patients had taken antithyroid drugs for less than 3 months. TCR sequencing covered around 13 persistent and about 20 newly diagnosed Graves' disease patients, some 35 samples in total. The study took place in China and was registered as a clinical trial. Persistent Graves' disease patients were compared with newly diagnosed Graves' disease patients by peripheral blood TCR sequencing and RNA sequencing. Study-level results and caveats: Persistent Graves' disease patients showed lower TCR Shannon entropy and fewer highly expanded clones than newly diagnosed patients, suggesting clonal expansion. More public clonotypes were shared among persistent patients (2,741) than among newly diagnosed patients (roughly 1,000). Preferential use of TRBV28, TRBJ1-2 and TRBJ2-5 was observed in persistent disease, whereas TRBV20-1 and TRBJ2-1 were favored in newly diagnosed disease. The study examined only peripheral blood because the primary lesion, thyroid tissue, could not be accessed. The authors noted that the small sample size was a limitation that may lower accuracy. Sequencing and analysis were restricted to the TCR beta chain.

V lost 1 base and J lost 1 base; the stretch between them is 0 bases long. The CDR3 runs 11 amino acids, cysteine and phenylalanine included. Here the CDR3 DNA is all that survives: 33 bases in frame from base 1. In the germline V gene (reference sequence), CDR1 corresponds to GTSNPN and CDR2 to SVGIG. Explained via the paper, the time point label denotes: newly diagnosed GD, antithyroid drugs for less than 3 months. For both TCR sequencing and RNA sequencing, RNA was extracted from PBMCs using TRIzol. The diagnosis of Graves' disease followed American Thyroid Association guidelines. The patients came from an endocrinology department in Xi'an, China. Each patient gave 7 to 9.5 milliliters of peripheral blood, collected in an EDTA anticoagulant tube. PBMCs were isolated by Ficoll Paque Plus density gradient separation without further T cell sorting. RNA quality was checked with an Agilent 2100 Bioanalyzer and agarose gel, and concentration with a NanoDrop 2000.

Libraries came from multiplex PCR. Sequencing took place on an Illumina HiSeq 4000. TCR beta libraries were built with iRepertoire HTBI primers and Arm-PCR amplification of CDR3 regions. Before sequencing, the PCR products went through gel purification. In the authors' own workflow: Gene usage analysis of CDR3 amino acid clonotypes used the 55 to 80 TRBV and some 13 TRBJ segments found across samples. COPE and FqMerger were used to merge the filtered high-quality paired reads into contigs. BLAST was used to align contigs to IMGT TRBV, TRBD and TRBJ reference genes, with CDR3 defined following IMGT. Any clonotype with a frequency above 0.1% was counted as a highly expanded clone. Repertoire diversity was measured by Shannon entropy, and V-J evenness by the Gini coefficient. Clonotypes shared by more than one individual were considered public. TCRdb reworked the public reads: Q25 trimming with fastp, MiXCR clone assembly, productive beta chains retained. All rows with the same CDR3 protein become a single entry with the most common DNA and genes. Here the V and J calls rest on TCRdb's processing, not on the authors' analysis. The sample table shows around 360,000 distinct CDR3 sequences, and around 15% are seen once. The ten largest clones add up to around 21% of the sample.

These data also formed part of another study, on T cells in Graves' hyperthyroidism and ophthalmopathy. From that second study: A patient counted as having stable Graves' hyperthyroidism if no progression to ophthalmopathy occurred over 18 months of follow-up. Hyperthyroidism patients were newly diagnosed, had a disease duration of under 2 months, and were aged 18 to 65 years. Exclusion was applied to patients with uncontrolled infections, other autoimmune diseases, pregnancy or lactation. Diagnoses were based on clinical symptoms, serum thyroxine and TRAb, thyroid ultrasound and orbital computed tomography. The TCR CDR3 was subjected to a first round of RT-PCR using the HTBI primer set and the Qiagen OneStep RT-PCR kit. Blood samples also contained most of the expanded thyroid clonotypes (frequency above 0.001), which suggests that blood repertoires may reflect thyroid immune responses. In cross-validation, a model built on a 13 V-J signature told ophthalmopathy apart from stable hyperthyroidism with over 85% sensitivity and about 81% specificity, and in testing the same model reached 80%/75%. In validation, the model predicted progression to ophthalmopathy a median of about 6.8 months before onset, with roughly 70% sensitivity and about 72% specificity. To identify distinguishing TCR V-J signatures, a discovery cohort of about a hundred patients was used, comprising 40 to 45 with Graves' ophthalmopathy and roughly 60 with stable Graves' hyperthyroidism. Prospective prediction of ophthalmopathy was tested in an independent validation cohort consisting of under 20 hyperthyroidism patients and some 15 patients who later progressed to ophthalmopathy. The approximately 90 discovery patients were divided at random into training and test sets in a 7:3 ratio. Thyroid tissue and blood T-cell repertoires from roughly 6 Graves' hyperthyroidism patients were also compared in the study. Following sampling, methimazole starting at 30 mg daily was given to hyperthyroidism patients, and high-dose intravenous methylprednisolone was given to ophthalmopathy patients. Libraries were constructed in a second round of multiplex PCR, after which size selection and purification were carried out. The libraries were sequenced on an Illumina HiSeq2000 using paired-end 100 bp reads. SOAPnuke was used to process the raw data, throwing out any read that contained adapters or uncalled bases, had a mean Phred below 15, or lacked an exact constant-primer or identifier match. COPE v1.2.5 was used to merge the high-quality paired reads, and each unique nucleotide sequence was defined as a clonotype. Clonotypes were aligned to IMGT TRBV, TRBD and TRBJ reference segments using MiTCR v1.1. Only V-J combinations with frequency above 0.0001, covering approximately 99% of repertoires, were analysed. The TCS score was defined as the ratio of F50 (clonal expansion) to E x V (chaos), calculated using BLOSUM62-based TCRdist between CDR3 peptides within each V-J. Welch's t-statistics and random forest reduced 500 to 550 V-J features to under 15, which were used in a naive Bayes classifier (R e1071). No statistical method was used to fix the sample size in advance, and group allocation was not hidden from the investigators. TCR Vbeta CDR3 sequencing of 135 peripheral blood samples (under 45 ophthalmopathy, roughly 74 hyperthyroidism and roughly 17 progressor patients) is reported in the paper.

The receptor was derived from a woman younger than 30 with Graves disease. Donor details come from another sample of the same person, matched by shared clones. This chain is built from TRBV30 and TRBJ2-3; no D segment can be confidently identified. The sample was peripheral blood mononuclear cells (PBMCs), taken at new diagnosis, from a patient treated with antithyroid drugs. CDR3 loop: CAWSGTDTQYF. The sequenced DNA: TGTGCCTGGAGTGGCACAGATACGCAGTATTTT.